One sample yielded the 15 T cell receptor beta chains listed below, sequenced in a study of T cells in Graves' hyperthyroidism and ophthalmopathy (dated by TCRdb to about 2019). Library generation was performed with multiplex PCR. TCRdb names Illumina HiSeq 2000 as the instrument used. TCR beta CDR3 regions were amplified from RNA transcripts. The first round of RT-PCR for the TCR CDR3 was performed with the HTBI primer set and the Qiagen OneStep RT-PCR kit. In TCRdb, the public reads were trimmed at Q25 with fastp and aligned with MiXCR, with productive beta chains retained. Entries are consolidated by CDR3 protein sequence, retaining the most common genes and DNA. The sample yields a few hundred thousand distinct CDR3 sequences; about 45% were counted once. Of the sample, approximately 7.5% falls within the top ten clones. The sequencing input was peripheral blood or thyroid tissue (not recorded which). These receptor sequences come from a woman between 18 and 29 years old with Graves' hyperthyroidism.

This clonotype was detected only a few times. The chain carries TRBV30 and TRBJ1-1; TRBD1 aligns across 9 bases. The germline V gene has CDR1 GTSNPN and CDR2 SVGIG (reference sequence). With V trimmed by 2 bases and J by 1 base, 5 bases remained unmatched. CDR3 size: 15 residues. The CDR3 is CAWSLGTGTNTEAFF. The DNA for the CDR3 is TGTGCCTGGAGTCTGGGGACAGGGACGAACACTGAAGCTTTCTTT.

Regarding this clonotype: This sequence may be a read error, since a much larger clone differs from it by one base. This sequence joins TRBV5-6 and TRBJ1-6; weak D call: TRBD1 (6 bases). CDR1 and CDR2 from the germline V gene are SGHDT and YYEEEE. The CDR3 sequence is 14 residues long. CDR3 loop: CAGSSGTINSPLHF. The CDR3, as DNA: TGTGCCGGCAGTTCCGGGACAATAAATTCACCCCTCCACTTT.

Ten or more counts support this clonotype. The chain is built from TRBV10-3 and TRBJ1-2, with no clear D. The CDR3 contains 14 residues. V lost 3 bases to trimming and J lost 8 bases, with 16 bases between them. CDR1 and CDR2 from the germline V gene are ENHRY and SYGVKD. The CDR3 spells CAISDYSGRGGYTF. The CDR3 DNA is TGTGCCATCAGTGACTATAGCGGGAGAGGGGGCTACACCTTC.

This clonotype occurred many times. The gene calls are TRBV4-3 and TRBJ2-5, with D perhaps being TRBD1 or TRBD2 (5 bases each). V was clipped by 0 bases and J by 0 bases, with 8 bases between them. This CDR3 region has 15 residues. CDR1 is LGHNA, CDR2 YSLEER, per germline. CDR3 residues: CASSQEGTYQETQYF. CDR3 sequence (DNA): TGCGCCAGCAGCCAAGAAGGGACCTACCAAGAGACCCAGTACTTC.

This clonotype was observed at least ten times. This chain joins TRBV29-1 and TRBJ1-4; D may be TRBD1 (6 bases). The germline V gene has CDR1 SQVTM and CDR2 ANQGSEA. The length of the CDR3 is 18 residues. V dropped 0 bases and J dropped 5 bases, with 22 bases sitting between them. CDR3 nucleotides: TGCAGCGTTGAAGATAAGGGGGTGGAAATGGAGGGAAATGAAAAACTGTTTTTT. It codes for CSVEDKGVEMEGNEKLFF.

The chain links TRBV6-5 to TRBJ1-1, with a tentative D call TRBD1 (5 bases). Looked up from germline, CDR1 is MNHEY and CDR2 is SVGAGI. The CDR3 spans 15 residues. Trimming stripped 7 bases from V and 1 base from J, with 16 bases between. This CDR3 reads CASKRGPQQNTEAFF. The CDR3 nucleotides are TGTGCCAGCAAACGGGGACCCCAACAGAACACTGAAGCTTTCTTT.

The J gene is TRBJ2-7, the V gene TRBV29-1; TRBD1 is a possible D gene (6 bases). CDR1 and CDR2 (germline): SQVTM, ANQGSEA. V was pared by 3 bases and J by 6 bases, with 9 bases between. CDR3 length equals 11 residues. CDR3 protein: CSVDRGSEQYF. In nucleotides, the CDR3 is TGCAGCGTTGACAGGGGTTCCGAGCAGTACTTC.

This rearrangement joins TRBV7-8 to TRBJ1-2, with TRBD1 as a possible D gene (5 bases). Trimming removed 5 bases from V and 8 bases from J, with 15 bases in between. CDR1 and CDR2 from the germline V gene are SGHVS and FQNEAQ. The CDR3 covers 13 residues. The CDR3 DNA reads TGTGCCAGCAGCCCGCGCCCAGGGCGAGGCTACACCTTC. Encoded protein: CASSPRPGRGYTF.

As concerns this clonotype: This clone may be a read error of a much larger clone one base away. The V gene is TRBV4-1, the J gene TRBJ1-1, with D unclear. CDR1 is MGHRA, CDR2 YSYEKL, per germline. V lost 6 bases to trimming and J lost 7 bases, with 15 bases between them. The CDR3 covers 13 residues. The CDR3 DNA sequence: TGCGCCAGCAGGGGGTGGCTGGAGAGTGAAGCTTTCTTT. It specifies CASRGWLESEAFF.

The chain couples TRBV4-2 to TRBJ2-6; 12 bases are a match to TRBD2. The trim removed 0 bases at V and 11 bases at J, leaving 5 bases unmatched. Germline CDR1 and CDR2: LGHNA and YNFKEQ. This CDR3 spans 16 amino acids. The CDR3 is CASSQDGTSGSYVLTF. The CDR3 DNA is TGTGCCAGCAGCCAAGATGGGACTAGCGGGTCCTACGTCCTGACTTTC.

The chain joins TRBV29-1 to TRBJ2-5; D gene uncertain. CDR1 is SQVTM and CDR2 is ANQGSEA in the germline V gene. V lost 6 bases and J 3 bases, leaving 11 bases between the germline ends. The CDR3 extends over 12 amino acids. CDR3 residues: CSVEWTKETQYF. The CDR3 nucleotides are TGCAGCGTCGAGTGGACCAAAGAGACCCAGTACTTC.

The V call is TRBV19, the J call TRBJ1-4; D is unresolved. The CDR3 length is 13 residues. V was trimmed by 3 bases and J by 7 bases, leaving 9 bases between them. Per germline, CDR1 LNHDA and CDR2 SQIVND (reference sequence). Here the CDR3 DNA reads TGTGCCAGTAGTATGAGGGCCAGTGAAAAACTGTTTTTT. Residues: CASSMRASEKLFF. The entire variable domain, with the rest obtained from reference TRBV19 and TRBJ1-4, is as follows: DGGITQSPKYLFRKEGQNVTLSCEQNLNHDAMYWYRQDPGQGLRLIYYSQIVNDFQKGDIAEGYSVSREKKESFPLTVTSAQKNPTAFYLCASSMRASEKLFFGSGTQLSVL.

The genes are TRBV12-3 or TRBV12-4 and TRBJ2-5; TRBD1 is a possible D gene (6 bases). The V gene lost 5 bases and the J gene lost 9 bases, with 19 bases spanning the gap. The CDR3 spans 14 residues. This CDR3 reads CASSPRQDSQPQYF. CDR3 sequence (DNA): TGTGCCAGCAGTCCACGACAGGACAGTCAGCCCCAGTACTTC.

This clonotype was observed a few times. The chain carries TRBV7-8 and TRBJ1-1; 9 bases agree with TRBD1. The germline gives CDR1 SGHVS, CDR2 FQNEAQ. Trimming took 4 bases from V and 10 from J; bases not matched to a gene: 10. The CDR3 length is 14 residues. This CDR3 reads CASSSLGQGLRAFF. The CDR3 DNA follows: TGTGCCAGCAGCTCGCTGGGACAGGGTTTACGAGCTTTCTTT.

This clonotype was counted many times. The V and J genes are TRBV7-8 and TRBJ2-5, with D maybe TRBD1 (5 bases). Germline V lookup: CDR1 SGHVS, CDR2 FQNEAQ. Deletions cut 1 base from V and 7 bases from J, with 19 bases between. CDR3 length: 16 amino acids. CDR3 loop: CASSLVVGPTDRTQYF. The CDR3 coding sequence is TGTGCCAGCAGCTTAGTGGTGGGGCCGACCGATAGGACCCAGTACTTC.